A selection of T cell receptor beta chains follows, all from one sample in a study of breast tumors, draining lymph nodes, adjacent tissues. TCRdb ran MiXCR on the multiplex PCR reads and lists one entry per CDR3 protein. Found here are around 300,000 distinct CDR3 sequences, 30% of them singletons; the top ten hold more than 1%. Sequenced sample: axillary lymph node tissue. All receptors come from a female donor with breast cancer. Some clones in this sample may be carry-over from other donors' samples. Each CDR3 is given with its conserved first and last residue. Each record gives: CDR3 protein, CDR3 DNA, J gene, V gene, clone size, D gene. D genes are given only for firm matches. Rows give clone size only sometimes, using once, few, many, or a class for an expanded clone.

CDR3aa: CASSQGLGGNVLTF
CDR3nt: TGTGCCAGCAGCCAGGGTCTGGGGGGCAACGTCCTGACTTTC
j_gene: TRBJ2-6
v_gene: TRBV7-2
abundance: .
d_gene: .

CDR3aa: CASSPGTSGSPEQLF
CDR3nt: TGTGCCAGCAGCCCGGGGACTAGCGGGAGTCCTGAGCAGCTCTTC
j_gene: TRBJ2-1
v_gene: TRBV7-3
abundance: .
d_gene: TRBD2

CDR3aa: CASSPYGPSLRETLYF
CDR3nt: TGTGCCAGCAGCCCCTACGGTCCTTCCCTACGAGAGACCCTGTACTTC
j_gene: TRBJ2-5
v_gene: TRBV14
abundance: few
d_gene: .

CDR3aa: CASSFGLAKYNEQFF
CDR3nt: TGTGCCAGCAGTTTTGGGCTAGCGAAATACAATGAGCAGTTCTTC
j_gene: TRBJ2-1
v_gene: TRBV12-3/TRBV12-4
abundance: many
d_gene: .

CDR3aa: CAISDRRGPFEKLFF
CDR3nt: TGTGCCATCAGTGATCGCAGGGGGCCTTTTGAAAAACTGTTTTTT
j_gene: TRBJ1-4
v_gene: TRBV10-3
abundance: many
d_gene: TRBD1

CDR3aa: CASSLGHDLPAIKTFF
CDR3nt: TGCGCCAGCAGCTTGGGCCATGATCTCCCCGCGATAAAGACGTTCTTC
j_gene: TRBJ2-1
v_gene: TRBV5-1
abundance: many
d_gene: .

CDR3aa: CASSHKHTGELFF
CDR3nt: TGTGCCAGCAGCCACAAGCACACCGGGGAGCTGTTTTTT
j_gene: TRBJ2-2
v_gene: TRBV3-1
abundance: many
d_gene: .

CDR3aa: CASSLLVPPYEQYF
CDR3nt: TGTGCCAGCAGCTTGTTAGTCCCCCCCTACGAGCAGTACTTC
j_gene: TRBJ2-7
v_gene: TRBV5-6
abundance: many
d_gene: .

CDR3aa: CASSQTLISGSAAFF
CDR3nt: TGCGCCAGCAGCCAGACCCTCATTAGCGGGAGTGCTGCATTCTTC
j_gene: TRBJ2-1
v_gene: TRBV4-3
abundance: few
d_gene: TRBD2

CDR3aa: CSARMGLADNEQFF
CDR3nt: TGCAGTGCTAGAATGGGACTAGCGGACAATGAGCAGTTCTTC
j_gene: TRBJ2-1
v_gene: TRBV20-1
abundance: many
d_gene: TRBD2